This entry lists 14 T cell receptor beta chains sequenced from one sample in a study of blood T cell repertoires in COVID-19 (TCRdb year 2020). The library was generated by the immunoSEQ multiplex PCR assay. TCRdb retrieved this table from immuneACCESS and kept in-frame rearrangements only. Not all clones are present; in checked studies, unresolved V genes account for under half, and no reason is known for the remainder. The sample table shows about 200,000 clones, and approximately 90% are seen once. The ten largest clones represent around 0.72% of the sample. The sequenced material came from peripheral blood. Receptors originate from a man aged 40-49 years with acute or convalescent COVID-19.

This sequence joins TRBV29-1 and TRBJ2-7, with TRBD1 matching 9 bases. V was clipped by 4 bases and J by 4 bases; unmatched bases: 5. CDR3 size: 13 residues. In germline, CDR1 is SQVTM, CDR2 ANQGSEA. In nucleotides, the CDR3 is TGCAGCGTTGGATTGGACAGGGGTTACGAGCAGTACTTC. The encoded protein is CSVGLDRGYEQYF.

The J gene is TRBJ1-6, the V gene TRBV19; tentatively, D is TRBD1 (6 bases). CDR3 size: 17 residues. Germline V CDR1 and CDR2: LNHDA, SQIVND (reference sequence). V was shortened by 5 bases and J by 2 bases, with 16 bases between the two germline ends. The CDR3: CASSSRGGLAYNSPLHF. CDR3 nucleotide sequence: TGTGCCAGTAGTTCCCGGGGGGGCCTGGCCTATAATTCACCCCTCCACTTT.

The chain combines TRBV28 with TRBJ2-1, with 8 bases fitting TRBD2. Germline V gives CDR1 MDHEN, CDR2 SYDVKM. The V and J ends lost 3 bases and 15 bases, in that order; junction bases with no gene match: 4. The CDR3 consists of 11 residues. In DNA form, the CDR3 reads TGTGCCAGCAGTTTTAGCGGGGTAGGGTTCTTC. It yields the protein CASSFSGVGFF.

The V call is TRBV4-2, the J call TRBJ2-4; 8 bases are a match to TRBD2. The junction had 7 bases not matched to a gene; V was cut back by 0 bases and J by 6 bases. The CDR3 totals 16 residues. Looked up from germline, CDR1 is LGHNA and CDR2 is YNFKEQ. CDR3 loop: CASSQEPGGFRNIQYF. CDR3 DNA: TGTGCCAGCAGCCAAGAACCGGGAGGGTTTCGAAACATTCAGTACTTC.

CDR3 DNA sequence: TGTGCCAGCAGTTCCTCGACAGGGGGCTATGGCTACACCTTC. It specifies CASSSSTGGYGYTF. The chain joins TRBV6-6 to TRBJ1-2; 9 bases fit TRBD1. V dropped 4 bases and J dropped 4; count of bases not matched to a gene: 4. The CDR3 length is 14 residues. Germline CDR1 is MNHNY and CDR2 is SVGAGI (reference sequence).

This clone was seen just once. The chain combines TRBV27 with TRBJ1-5, with 8 bases matching TRBD1. V was clipped by 4 bases and J by 1 base; unmatched bases: 6. The CDR3 runs 16 residues. Germline CDR1 MNHEY, CDR2 SMNVEV (reference sequence). This CDR3 reads CASSSYRGASNQPQHF. CDR3 DNA sequence: TGTGCCAGCAGTTCATACAGGGGGGCCAGCAATCAGCCCCAGCATTTT.

This sequence joins TRBV5-1 and TRBJ2-1, with 10 bases aligning to TRBD1. This CDR3 contains 16 residues. The germline V gene encodes CDR1 SGHRS and CDR2 YFSETQ. After removal of 7 bases from V and 4 bases from J, the junction contained 11 bases not matched to a gene. The CDR3 protein is CASAGTGDPTYNEQFF. The CDR3 DNA reads TGCGCCAGCGCCGGGACAGGGGACCCCACATACAATGAGCAGTTCTTC.

CDR3 DNA sequence: TGTGCCAGCAGCCAAGAAGGACCCGGGACAGATAATGAAAAACTGTTTTTT. Amino acids: CASSQEGPGTDNEKLFF. The chain combines TRBV4-2 with TRBJ1-4, with TRBD1 identical over 7 bases. The V gene's germline CDR1 is LGHNA and CDR2 YNFKEQ. The V segment lost 0 bases and the J segment 4 bases; nucleotides outside the gene matches: 8. The CDR3 contains 17 residues.

Worth noting for this clone: The sample holds other DNA sequences that translate to the same CDR3. The rearrangement links TRBV5-6 to TRBJ2-7; D is uncertain. This CDR3 contains 12 residues. Trimming removed 1 base at V and 2 bases at J, with 4 bases between. CDR1 and CDR2 (germline): SGHDT, YYEEEE. CDR3 loop: CASSLTAYEQYF. The CDR3 DNA sequence: TGTGCCAGCAGCTTGACAGCCTACGAGCAGTACTTC.

This chain links TRBV5-1 with TRBJ2-7; 9 bases line up with TRBD2. CDR3 size: 14 residues. V shed 9 bases and J 2 bases; nucleotides not matched to a gene: 9. Germline CDR1 reads SGHRS; CDR2 reads YFSETQ. The CDR3 spells CATSASGETYEQYF. The CDR3 DNA sequence: TGCGCCACCTCGGCTAGCGGGGAAACCTACGAGCAGTACTTC.

On this clone: Its ends do not fully match the called genes, so a read error is possible. J is TRBJ2-7 and V is TRBV30; D unresolved. This CDR3 has 11 amino acids. Germline V gene lookup returns CDR1 GTSNPN and CDR2 SVGIG (reference sequence). The CDR3 DNA reads as TGTGCCTTCAGTGACTCCCACGAGCAGTACTTC. Translation gives CAFSDSHEQYF. Full variable domain (missing parts from reference TRBV30 and TRBJ2-7): SQTIHQWPATLVQPVGSPLSLECTVEGTSNPNLYWYRQAAGRGLQLLFYSVGIGQISSEVPQNLSASRPQDRQFILSSKKLLLSDSGFYLCAFSDSHEQYFGPGTRLTVT.

The rearrangement uses TRBV2 and TRBJ1-3; D is uncertain. CDR1 SNHLY and CDR2 FYNNEI come from the germline V gene. The CDR3 is 12 residues long. Trimming cost V 6 bases and J 4 bases, with 7 bases left between them. CDR3 sequence reads: CASRWAGNTIYF. CDR3 coding DNA: TGTGCCAGCAGATGGGCGGGAAACACCATATATTTT.

V is TRBV7-6 and J is TRBJ1-2; TRBD1 matches at 8 bases. Trimming removed 1 base from V and 4 bases from J; junction bases left unmatched: 5. CDR1 and CDR2 from the germline V gene are SGHVS and FNYEAQ. The CDR3 has 15 amino acids. In DNA form, the CDR3 reads TGTGCCAGCAGCTTAGAAGCAGGGGGCCTCTATGGCTACACCTTC. Protein sequence: CASSLEAGGLYGYTF.

V and J are TRBV19 and TRBJ2-3; D is unresolved. Looked up from germline, CDR1 is LNHDA and CDR2 is SQIVND (reference sequence). Trimming removed 10 bases at V and 0 bases at J, with 14 bases between. The CDR3 contains 14 residues. CDR3 amino acids: CATKTVSSTDTQYF. CDR3 nucleotide sequence: TGTGCCACTAAAACAGTGTCTAGCACAGATACGCAGTATTTT.